One and the same sample provided the 5 T cell receptor beta chains below, sequenced in a study of T cells in Graves' hyperthyroidism and ophthalmopathy. The TCR beta CDR3 regions underwent amplification using RNA transcripts as the source. First-round RT-PCR of the TCR CDR3 relied on the HTBI primer set. TCRdb independently ran MiXCR on the multiplex PCR reads; one entry per CDR3 protein. The table has over 150,000 distinct CDR3 sequences, about a sixth seen once. Sequenced: blood. All receptors come from a woman between 50 and 59 years old with Graves' hyperthyroidism.

There are many counts of this clonotype. This chain links TRBV29-1 with TRBJ2-1; 8 bases are shared with TRBD2. Germline CDR1 is SQVTM and CDR2 is ANQGSEA. This CDR3 is 19 amino acids long. The trim removed 2 bases at V and 4 bases at J, leaving 19 bases unmatched. The CDR3 bases are TGCAGCGTTGAATTTTATTCGAGTTCAGGGACTAGTACTTACAATGAGCAGTTCTTC. Amino acid sequence: CSVEFYSSSGTSTYNEQFF.

This chain uses TRBV30 with TRBJ1-1; 7 positions agree with TRBD1. Losses at the gene ends were 3 bases for V and 5 bases for J; bases not matched to a gene: 9. Germline V lookup: CDR1 GTSNPN, CDR2 SVGIG (reference sequence). The CDR3 runs 14 residues. Here the CDR3 reads CAWRGQGVGTEAFF. The CDR3, as DNA: TGTGCCTGGAGGGGGCAGGGGGTAGGAACTGAAGCTTTCTTT.

This clonotype has more than one count but fewer than ten. The CDR3 region has the DNA TGCAGTGCTAGGGAGTTTACGGGGAACAATGAGCAGTACTTC. It is translated as CSAREFTGNNEQYF. The chain employs TRBV20-1 and TRBJ2-1; possible D gene TRBD2, 5 bases. TRBJ2-7 explains the end of the DNA better; the J call may be wrong. CDR3 length: 14 residues. Germline CDR1 DFQATT, CDR2 SNEGSKA (reference sequence).

This clonotype was seen repeatedly, ten times or more. This chain connects TRBV3-1 to TRBJ2-3, with 11 nucleotides matching TRBD2. The length of the CDR3 is 14 residues. Losses at the gene ends were 5 bases for V and 9 bases for J; bases not matched to a gene: 7. Per the germline V gene, CDR1 is LGHDT and CDR2 is YNNKEL (reference sequence). CDR3 bases: TGTGCCAGCAGCGACTATAGCGGGGGGGGGACGCAGTATTTT. As protein: CASSDYSGGGTQYF.

There are many counts of this clonotype. This chain joins TRBV2 and TRBJ2-1; 12 nucleotides agree with TRBD2. Germline CDR1 and CDR2: SNHLY and FYNNEI. CDR3 length: 21 residues. Losses at the gene ends were 1 base for V and 6 bases for J; bases not matched to a gene: 19. The CDR3 nucleotides read TGTGCCAGCAGTGAAGTAGTGAGAGCTAGCGGGAGGGCCATGGGTATCAATGAGCAGTTCTTC. Its protein is CASSEVVRASGRAMGINEQFF.